What follows is one T cell receptor (beta chain) and its context. Its cognate antigen has yet to be identified. Base qualities were left out, and no much larger clone turns up one base away. The CDR3 regions of human TCRbeta chains were analyzed by immunosequencing. Per the source publication's procedure: TCRs in the repertoires were compared against a reference library of SARS-CoV-2-specific TCRs that had been generated with the MIRA antigen-specificity platform. Breadth was defined as the fraction of unique TCRs that were SARS-CoV-2-associated, and depth was defined as the fraction of total T cells that were SARS-CoV-2-associated. Using the MIRA data, every spike-specific TCR was mapped to the spike region that the TCR reacted to and assigned to either a CD4 or a CD8 class. Log10-transformed breadth and depth values were compared by one-way ANOVA with Sidak's multiple comparisons tests. The table comes from immuneACCESS by way of TCRdb, which keeps in-frame sequences with V and J called. Part of the clones is missing from these tables; in studies checked, under half for an unresolved V gene and the rest for unknown reasons. V and J calls and clone size come straight from that table; D and trimming were deduced from the DNA. The sample includes about 120,000 clones, with 70% to 90% observed a single time. Of the sample, 10% is held by the ten largest clones.

This entry comes from a study of T cell responses to AZD1222 COVID-19 vaccine (dated by TCRdb to about 2021). About the full investigation: AZD1222 recipients given second doses at about 4 weeks or at about 12 weeks were pooled, since spike-specific TCR depth and breadth were not found to differ between the two schedules. TCR sequencing covered 230 or so trial participants: 200 to 220 given two doses of AZD1222 and about 26 given two doses of MenACWY control vaccine. Trial participants were enrolled into age subgroups of 18-55, 56-69 and 70-plus years, which contained around 140, 26 and 57 TCR-sequenced participants, respectively.

For CDR1 and CDR2, the germline V gene (reference sequence) lists LNHDA and SQIVND. Counted from cysteine to phenylalanine, this CDR3 has 14 amino acids. Just the 42-base CDR3 DNA is kept, in frame starting at base 1. Germline trimming amounts to 6 bases on V and 3 bases on J, with 3 as the count of junction bases outside the gene matches. Explained via the paper, the time point label denotes: baseline before first vaccination. Vaccinee samples were obtained from the UK trials COV001 and COV002, which included a single-blind randomized controlled phase 2/3 trial of AZD1222 (ChAdOx1 nCoV-19) in healthy adults. For TCRbeta chain sequencing, PBMC samples were collected from trial participants at day 0 and at day 28 after the second dose. The full study reports these points: Spike-specific TCR breadth and depth rose significantly after two AZD1222 doses compared with day 0 and with MenACWY recipients. The 56-69-year group was small, and its depth increase did not reach significance, likely because of low power. Epitopes outside the regions mutated in the B.1.351 and B.1.1.7 variants were reportedly recognized by nearly half of the unique spike-specific TCRs. The whole spike protein was spanned by vaccine-associated CD4 TCRs, and dominant responses were seen in regions 160-218 and 743-854. Conclusions about previously exposed vaccinees are limited because only six or seven AZD1222 recipients were SARS-CoV-2 seropositive at baseline. No day 14 peak-response samples were available, so repertoires were characterized only after the peak T cell response. Participants were mostly white British and included more females than males, and it was suggested by the authors that clonal diversity may have been underestimated.

This specimen consisted of peripheral blood, obtained on day 0 of AZD1222 vaccination. This receptor was obtained from an adult in good health. The rearranged segments are TRBV19 and TRBJ2-3; 10 central nucleotides agree with TRBD2. The CDR3 here reads CASRERGGTDTQYF. The nucleotides are TGTGCCAGTAGGGAGCGGGGGGGGACAGATACGCAGTATTTT.